Listed below are T cell receptor beta chains from one sample, sequenced in a study of blood T cell repertoires in COVID-19. Libraries were prepared by immunoSEQ multiplex PCR; TCRdb keeps only in-frame clonotypes and omits some of them. Here the sample spans some 87,000 clones, approximately 81% being singletons. Sequences were obtained from peripheral blood. The receptors were sampled from an elderly man with active or convalescent COVID-19. CDR3s include the opening cysteine and the closing phenylalanine or tryptophan. Each record gives: CDR3 protein, CDR3 DNA, J gene, D gene, clone size, V gene. A D gene is named only where the DNA matches it firmly. Some rows mark clone size as missing; the rest say once, few, many or name a class of expanded clone.

CASSLRGLVSIQYF	TGTGCCAGCAGCCTTCGGGGACTAGTTAGCATTCAGTACTTC	TRBJ2-4	TRBD2	once	TRBV11-2
CAWSRTDRVSYNEQFF	TGTGCCTGGAGTCGAACGGACAGGGTATCCTACAATGAGCAGTTCTTC	TRBJ2-1	TRBD1	-	TRBV30
CASSPARGRDEKLFF	TGTGCCAGTTCCCCCGCCAGAGGGAGGGATGAAAAACTGTTTTTT	TRBJ1-4	-	-	TRBV19
CASSLAGQGVTNTGELFF	TGTGCCAGCAGCTTAGCGGGACAGGGGGTTACGAACACCGGGGAGCTGTTTTTT	TRBJ2-2	TRBD1	-	TRBV7-8
CASGSGQGAAGEQYF	TGTGCTAGTGGTTCGGGACAGGGGGCGGCGGGCGAGCAGTACTTC	TRBJ2-7	TRBD1	-	TRBV12-5
CASSYLGENQPQHF	TGTGCCAGCAGTTACTTAGGGGAAAACCAGCCCCAGCATTTT	TRBJ1-5	-	-	TRBV6-5
CASSTSLISGANVLTF	TGTGCCAGCAGCACCTCCTTAATCTCTGGGGCCAACGTCCTGACTTTC	TRBJ2-6	-	-	TRBV21-1
CASRRGTAAYGYTF	TGTGCCAGTAGGCGAGGGACAGCAGCTTATGGCTACACCTTC	TRBJ1-2	TRBD1	-	TRBV19
CASSLLTGNGETQYF	TGTGCCAGCAGTTTATTAACCGGGAATGGCGAGACCCAGTACTTC	TRBJ2-5	-	-	TRBV28
CASSRTGGNTEAFF	TGTGCCAGCAGCAGGACAGGGGGGAACACTGAAGCTTTCTTT	TRBJ1-1	TRBD1	once	TRBV7-9
CASSVLDRDWYEQYF	TGTGCCAGCAGTGTCCTAGACAGGGACTGGTACGAGCAGTACTTC	TRBJ2-7	-	-	TRBV28
CASGGSSNQPQHF	TGTGCCAGCGGAGGCAGTAGCAATCAGCCCCAGCATTTT	TRBJ1-5	-	-	TRBV28
CASRTQGAAYEQYF	TGTGCCAGCAGGACACAGGGGGCCGCCTACGAGCAGTACTTC	TRBJ2-7	TRBD1	-	TRBV28
CASSVGHSGGIQETQYF	TGTGCCAGCAGCGTAGGTCATAGCGGGGGAATACAAGAGACCCAGTACTTC	TRBJ2-5	TRBD2	-	TRBV9
CASSQQGSGELFF	TGTGCCAGCAGCCAACAGGGGTCCGGGGAGCTGTTTTTT	TRBJ2-2	-	-	TRBV16
CASRTGTVRNTIYF	TGTGCCAGCAGGACCGGGACAGTTAGAAACACCATATATTTT	TRBJ1-3	TRBD1	-	TRBV28
CSVADRGRGQPQHF	TGCAGCGTAGCAGACAGGGGGCGAGGGCAGCCCCAGCATTTT	TRBJ1-5	TRBD1	few	TRBV29-1
CASSNRDRVLTNYGYTF	TGTGCCAGTAGTAACCGGGACAGGGTTCTGACTAACTATGGCTACACCTTC	TRBJ1-2	TRBD1	-	TRBV19
CASSIVRFEGEAFF	TGTGCCAGTAGTATAGTTCGTTTTGAGGGTGAAGCTTTCTTT	TRBJ1-1	-	-	TRBV19
CASSLRTATYEQYF	TGTGCCAGCAGCCTTCGGACAGCTACCTACGAGCAGTACTTC	TRBJ2-7	-	-	TRBV7-9
CASSSARGSSLSNTGELFF	TGTGCCAGCAGCTCAGCCAGGGGTTCAAGCCTCTCGAACACCGGGGAGCTGTTTTTT	TRBJ2-2	-	-	TRBV7-9
CASSFSGAEQYF	TGTGCCAGCAGCTTTTCAGGGGCCGAGCAGTACTTC	TRBJ2-7	-	-	TRBV7-9
CASSVRGTSFDTQYF	TGTGCCAGCAGCGTAAGGGGGACTAGTTTCGATACGCAGTATTTT	TRBJ2-3	TRBD2	-	TRBV9
CASSLDGDTHSYNEQFF	TGCGCCAGCAGCTTGGACGGGGACACCCACTCCTACAATGAGCAGTTCTTC	TRBJ2-1	-	-	TRBV5-1
CASSDGQGVTNEKLFF	TGTGCCAGCAGTGATGGGCAGGGGGTAACTAATGAAAAACTGTTTTTT	TRBJ1-4	TRBD1	once	TRBV2
CASSAQGSSYEQYF	TGTGCCAGTAGTGCTCAGGGGAGCTCCTACGAGCAGTACTTC	TRBJ2-7	-	-	TRBV19
CATSRDPNYGRTGAVPPEAFF	TGTGCCACCAGCAGAGACCCAAACTATGGCAGGACAGGGGCTGTGCCGCCTGAAGCTTTCTTT	TRBJ1-1	TRBD1	-	TRBV15
CASSTAGQTLQETQYF	TGTGCCAGTAGTACCGCGGGACAGACCTTACAAGAGACCCAGTACTTC	TRBJ2-5	-	-	TRBV19
CASSQRPPGQGGSPLHF	TGCGCCAGCAGCCAACGACCCCCGGGACAGGGTGGTTCACCCCTCCACTTT	TRBJ1-6	TRBD1	once	TRBV4-3
CASKGGINYEQYF	TGTGCCAGTAAGGGCGGGATCAACTACGAGCAGTACTTC	TRBJ2-7	-	-	TRBV19
CASSPRTSGGGEQFF	TGTGCCAGCAGCCCCCGGACTAGCGGGGGCGGTGAGCAGTTCTTC	TRBJ2-1	TRBD2	-	TRBV9
CASSKGAFGGETYNEQFF	TGTGCCAGCAGCAAAGGGGCTTTTGGGGGGGAGACCTACAATGAGCAGTTCTTC	TRBJ2-1	-	-	TRBV21-1
CASGTYYNSPLHF	TGTGCCAGCGGGACATACTATAATTCACCCCTCCACTTT	TRBJ1-6	-	few	TRBV6-5
CASSFGQTNEKLFF	TGTGCCAGCAGCTTCGGACAGACTAATGAAAAACTGTTTTTT	TRBJ1-4	-	-	TRBV5-8
CASSLSPASSYEQYF	TGTGCCAGCAGCTTATCCCCCGCCAGCTCCTACGAGCAGTACTTC	TRBJ2-7	-	-	TRBV7-3
CASSPRQTNEKLFF	TGTGCCAGCAGCCCCAGACAGACTAATGAAAAACTGTTTTTT	TRBJ1-4	-	-	TRBV2
CASSLDSGGLYEQYF	TGTGCCAGCAGCTTGGATAGCGGGGGGCTGTACGAGCAGTACTTC	TRBJ2-7	TRBD2	once	TRBV7-3
CASSEIGQGRRGYTF	TGTGCCAGCAGCGAAATTGGACAGGGAAGGAGGGGCTACACCTTC	TRBJ1-2	TRBD1	few	TRBV5-6
CASSLGGIQETQYF	TGCGCCAGCAGCTTGGGCGGAATCCAAGAGACCCAGTACTTC	TRBJ2-5	-	-	TRBV5-1
CASTPQGARLWEQYF	TGCGCCAGCACCCCTCAGGGGGCCCGATTGTGGGAGCAGTACTTC	TRBJ2-7	TRBD1	few	TRBV5-1
CASSNLDRGGTDTQYF	TGTGCCAGCAGCAACCTCGACAGGGGGGGCACAGATACGCAGTATTTT	TRBJ2-3	TRBD1	-	TRBV3-1/TRBV3-2
CASNLQGAPGYTF	TGTGCCAGCAACCTACAGGGCGCGCCTGGCTACACCTTC	TRBJ1-2	-	-	TRBV28
CASSINIGGIEAFF	TGTGCCAGTAGTATTAATATAGGGGGTATTGAAGCTTTCTTT	TRBJ1-1	-	-	TRBV19
CSASQGRANYGYTF	TGCAGTGCTAGTCAGGGGCGGGCTAACTATGGCTACACCTTC	TRBJ1-2	-	-	TRBV20-1
CASSFRTGLYEQYF	TGTGCCAGCAGTTTTCGGACAGGGCTCTACGAGCAGTACTTC	TRBJ2-7	TRBD1	-	TRBV28
CASSSRTGGNSPLHF	TGTGCCAGCAGTTCACGGACAGGGGGCAATTCACCCCTCCACTTT	TRBJ1-6	TRBD1	-	TRBV6-5
CASSLLAGGPGEQFF	TGTGCCAGCAGCTTGCTAGCGGGGGGGCCCGGTGAGCAGTTCTTC	TRBJ2-1	TRBD2	-	TRBV7-3
CASSASANYGYTF	TGTGCCAGCAGCGCCTCTGCTAACTATGGCTACACCTTC	TRBJ1-2	-	-	TRBV9
CATKPRGRNEQYF	TGTGCCACCAAACCCAGGGGGCGGAACGAGCAGTACTTC	TRBJ2-7	TRBD1	-	TRBV19
CASSQVRGTEAFF	TGCGCCAGCAGCCAGGTTCGAGGCACTGAAGCTTTCTTT	TRBJ1-1	-	-	TRBV4-3
CASSLGALTSGEIGELFF	TGTGCCAGCAGCTTAGGAGCGCTGACTAGCGGGGAAATAGGGGAGCTGTTTTTT	TRBJ2-2	TRBD2	-	TRBV7-6